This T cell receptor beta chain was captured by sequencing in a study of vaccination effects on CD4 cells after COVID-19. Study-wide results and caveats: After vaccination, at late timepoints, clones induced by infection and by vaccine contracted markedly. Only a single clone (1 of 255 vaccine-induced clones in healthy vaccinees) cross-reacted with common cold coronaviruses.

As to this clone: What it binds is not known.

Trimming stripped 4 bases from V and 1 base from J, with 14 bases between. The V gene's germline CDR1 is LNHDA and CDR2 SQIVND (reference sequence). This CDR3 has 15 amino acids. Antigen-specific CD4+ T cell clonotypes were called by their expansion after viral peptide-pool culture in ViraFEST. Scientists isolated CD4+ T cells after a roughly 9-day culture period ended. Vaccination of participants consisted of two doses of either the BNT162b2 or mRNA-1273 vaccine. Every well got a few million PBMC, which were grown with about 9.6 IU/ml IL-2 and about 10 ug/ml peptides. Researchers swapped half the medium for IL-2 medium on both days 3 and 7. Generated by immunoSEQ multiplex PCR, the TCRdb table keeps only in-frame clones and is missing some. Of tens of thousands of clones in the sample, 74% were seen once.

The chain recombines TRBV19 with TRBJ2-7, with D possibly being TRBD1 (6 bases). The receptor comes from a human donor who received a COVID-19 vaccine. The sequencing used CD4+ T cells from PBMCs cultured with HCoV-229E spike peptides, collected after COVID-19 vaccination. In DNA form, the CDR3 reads TGTGCCAGTAGTACCACCAGGGGCGGGTCCTACGAGCAGTACTTC. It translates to CASSTTRGGSYEQYF.